This T cell receptor beta chain came from a study of cytomegalovirus exposure and HLA in healthy donors. This PCR relied on a set of 60 Vbeta primers and 13 Jbeta primers. TCRdb's table, derived via immunoSEQ multiplex PCR, lists solely in-frame clones and lacks some. Of about 150,000 clones listed, around 75% are singletons. In its sample, this clone was seen a few times. At one of its ends the junction is not consistent with the germline gene, which may arise from a read error. The CDR3 has 16 amino acids. Germline V lookup: CDR1 LGHNA, CDR2 YSLEER. This sequence joins TRBV4-3 and TRBJ2-1, with 8 bases aligning to TRBD2. Material for sequencing was PBMCs. This receptor was taken from a young man in good health and CMV-seronegative. Here the CDR3 DNA reads TGCGCCAGCAGCCAAGAAGGGGGGACTAGAGGGCGGAGTAAGATCTTC. Translated: CASSQEGGTRGRSKIF.